These 9 T cell receptor beta chains share one sample of origin, sequenced in a study of T cell repertoires in cytomegalovirus infection (dated by TCRdb to about 2019). TCRdb records Illumina HiSeq 1500 as the sequencer. TCRdb passed the public sequencing reads through fastp at Q25 and MiXCR, retaining productive beta sequences. Here each entry gathers all rows of one CDR3 protein and keeps the most common genes and DNA. A total of about 180,000 distinct CDR3 sequences appear in this sample, around 15% of them only once. The ten biggest clones cover 25% to 30% of the sample. The sample was PBMCs. Every receptor here comes from a human donor in good health (CMV status not recorded). Some clones in this sample may be carry-over from other donors' samples.

The CDR3 region is CASRTDRSVGGANVLTF. The CDR3 DNA reads as TGCGCCAGCAGAACGGACAGGTCGGTAGGAGGGGCCAACGTCCTGACTTTC. V usage is TRBV5-1 and J usage is TRBJ2-6; 7 nucleotides match TRBD1. Germline-derived CDR1 and CDR2 are SGHRS and YFSETQ. The ends lost 5 bases at V and 4 bases at J; junction bases unmatched: 12. This CDR3 has 17 amino acids.

This sequence joins TRBV20-1 and TRBJ2-7; no firm D call. Deletions cut 3 bases from V and 6 bases from J, with 9 bases between. CDR1 and CDR2 from the germline V gene are DFQATT and SNEGSKA (reference sequence). CDR3 size: 11 residues. In DNA form, the CDR3 reads TGCAGTGCTAGTCGCCCCGCCGAGCAGTACTTC. Its protein product is CSASRPAEQYF.

This chain joins TRBV28 and TRBJ2-7; 7 bases are shared with TRBD2. From germline, CDR1 is MDHEN and CDR2 SYDVKM. Losses at the gene ends were 5 bases for V and 2 bases for J; bases not matched to a gene: 6. This CDR3 spans 14 amino acids. The CDR3 reads CASSPTSRTYEQYF. CDR3 in DNA: TGTGCCAGCAGTCCGACTAGCCGGACCTACGAGCAGTACTTC.

In its sample, this clonotype was seen many times. This rearrangement joins TRBV7-2 to TRBJ1-1, with TRBD1 as a possible D gene (6 bases). Germline lookup yields CDR1 SGHTA and CDR2 FQGNSA. The CDR3 contains 17 residues. Trimming removed 5 bases at V and 5 bases at J, with 24 bases between. The CDR3 protein is CASSPRKPQGVGTEAFF. As DNA, the CDR3 is TGTGCCAGCAGCCCAAGAAAACCACAGGGAGTAGGGACTGAAGCTTTCTTT.

The chain combines TRBV5-1 with TRBJ1-3; D is unclear. CDR1 and CDR2 (germline): SGHRS, YFSETQ. CDR3 length: 17 amino acids. V lost 3 bases, J lost 4 bases, and 20 bases lay in between. In nucleotides, the CDR3 is TGCGCCAGCAGCTCCACCTTTAGGACGGAGAGGGGAAACACCATATATTTT. It translates to CASSSTFRTERGNTIYF.

This clonotype came up many times. The chain employs TRBV20-1 and TRBJ1-5; 12 bases are a match to TRBD1. CDR1 is DFQATT, CDR2 SNEGSKA, per germline (reference sequence). V was pared by 0 bases and J by 0 bases, with 3 bases of the junction left unmatched. This CDR3 spans 17 amino acids. The CDR3 spells CSAREGTGGYSNQPQHF. The DNA of the CDR3 is TGCAGTGCTAGAGAGGGGACAGGGGGCTATAGCAATCAGCCCCAGCATTTT.

The V call is TRBV29-1, the J call TRBJ1-2; no clear D gene. Trimming shortened V by 3 bases and J by 4 bases, and 9 bases separated the two germline ends. This CDR3 spans 12 amino acids. Germline assignment: CDR1 SQVTM and CDR2 ANQGSEA. Here the CDR3 DNA reads TGCAGCGTTGACCGGGAGAGCTATGGCTACACCTTC. The encoded protein is CSVDRESYGYTF.

This clonotype has ten or more counts. V usage is TRBV7-2 and J usage is TRBJ1-1, with D hard to call. The CDR3 is made up of 15 amino acids. CDR1 and CDR2 from the germline V gene are SGHTA and FQGNSA. With 2 bases removed from V and 8 bases from J, the gap between germline ends came to 18 bases. The CDR3 reads CASSLLGQPLEEAFF. DNA for the CDR3: TGTGCCAGCAGCTTACTCGGTCAACCTCTGGAGGAAGCTTTCTTT.

The sample holds a few counts of this clonotype. This chain links TRBV7-9 with TRBJ2-1; D is tentatively TRBD1 or TRBD2 (5 bases each). Trimming shortened V by 4 bases and J by 5 bases, and 9 bases separated the two germline ends. The V gene's germline CDR1 is SEHNR and CDR2 FQNEAQ (reference sequence). This CDR3 region has 13 residues. The CDR3 region is CASSSGPDNEQFF. CDR3 coding DNA: TGTGCCAGCAGCTCGGGACCAGACAATGAGCAGTTCTTC.